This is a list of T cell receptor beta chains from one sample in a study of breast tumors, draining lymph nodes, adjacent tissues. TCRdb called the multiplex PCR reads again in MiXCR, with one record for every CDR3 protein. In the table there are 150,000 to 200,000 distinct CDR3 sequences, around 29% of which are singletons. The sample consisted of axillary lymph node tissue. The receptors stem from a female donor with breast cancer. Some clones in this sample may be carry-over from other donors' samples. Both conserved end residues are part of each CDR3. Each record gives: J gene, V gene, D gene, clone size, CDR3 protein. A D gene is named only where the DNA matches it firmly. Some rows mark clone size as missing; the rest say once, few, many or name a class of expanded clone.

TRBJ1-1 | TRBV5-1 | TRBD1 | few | CASNTGQGFTEAFF
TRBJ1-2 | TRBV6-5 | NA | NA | CASGLLQGHGYTF
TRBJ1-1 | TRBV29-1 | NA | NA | CSVASGGRNEVAFF
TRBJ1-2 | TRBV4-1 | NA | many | CASSLLGARGYTF
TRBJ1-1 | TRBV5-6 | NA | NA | CASSSLGGGTEAFF
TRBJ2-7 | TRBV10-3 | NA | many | CAISDRAIEQYF
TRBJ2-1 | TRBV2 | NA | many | CASSVSSSYNEQFF
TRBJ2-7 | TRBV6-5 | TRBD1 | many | CASSYSGQYEQYF
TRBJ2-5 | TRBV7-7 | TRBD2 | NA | CASSPGTSGGLVKETQYF
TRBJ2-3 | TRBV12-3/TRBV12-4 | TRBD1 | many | CASSPGQGPDTQYF
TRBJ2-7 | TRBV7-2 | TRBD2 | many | CASGASGNNEQYF
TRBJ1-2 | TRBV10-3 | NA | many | CAISESETRGYTF
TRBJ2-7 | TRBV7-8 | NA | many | CASSLSGTPSYEQYF
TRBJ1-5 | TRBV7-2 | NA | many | CASSFESGPQHF
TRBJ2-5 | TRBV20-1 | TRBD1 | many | CSAGYRGETQYF
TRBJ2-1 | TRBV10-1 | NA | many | CASSDSSYNEQFF
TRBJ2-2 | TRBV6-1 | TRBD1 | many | CASRQQGASNTGELFF
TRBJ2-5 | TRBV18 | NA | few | CASSQTEETQYF
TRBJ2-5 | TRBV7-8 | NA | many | CASSLAENQETQYF
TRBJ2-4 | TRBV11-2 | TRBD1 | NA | CASSASPQGFNIQYF
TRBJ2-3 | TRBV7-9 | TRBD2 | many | CASSSPAGGPKDTQYF
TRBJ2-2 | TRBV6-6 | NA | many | CASSDQLFRGTGELFF
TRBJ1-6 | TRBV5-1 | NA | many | CASSLASTAVNSPLHF
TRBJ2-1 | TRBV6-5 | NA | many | CASKGTTGEQFF
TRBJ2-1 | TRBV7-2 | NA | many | CASRPGGYEQFF
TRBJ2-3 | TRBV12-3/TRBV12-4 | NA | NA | CASSPQGIRGDQEYF
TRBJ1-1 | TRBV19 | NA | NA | CASSIGISFEAFF
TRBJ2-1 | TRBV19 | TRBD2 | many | CASHSGRNEQFF
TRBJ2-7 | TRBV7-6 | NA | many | CASSLGGGPYEQYF
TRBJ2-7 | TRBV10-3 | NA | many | CAISDPTRDFPYEQYF
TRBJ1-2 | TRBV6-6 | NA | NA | CASSTGNGYTF
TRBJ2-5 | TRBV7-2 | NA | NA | CASSQDPQDPRQEAQYF
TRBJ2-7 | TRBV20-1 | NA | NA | CSARVAVSLYEQYF
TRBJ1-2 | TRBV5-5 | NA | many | CASSLQSVYGYTF
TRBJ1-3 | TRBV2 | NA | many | CASSIGRGSSGNTIYF
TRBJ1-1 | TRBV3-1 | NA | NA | CASSQEGWRTEAFF
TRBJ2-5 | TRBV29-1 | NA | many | CSVEHFTEETQYF
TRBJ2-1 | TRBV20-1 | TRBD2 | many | CSATRRLAGDDEQFF
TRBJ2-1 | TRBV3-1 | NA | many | CASSQDWSTYNEQFF
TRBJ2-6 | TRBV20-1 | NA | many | CSASGKGKSAANVLTF
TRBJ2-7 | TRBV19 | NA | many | CASSPGVVYEQYF
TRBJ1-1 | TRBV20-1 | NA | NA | CSARGGAEAFF
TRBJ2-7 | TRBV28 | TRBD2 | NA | CASSSRLAGEGAYEQYF
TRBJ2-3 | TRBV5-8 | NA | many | CASTPGAKDTDTQYF